This record concerns one T cell receptor (beta chain) sequence. What it recognizes is unknown. Expressed TCRB transcripts got sequenced, as all isolated RNA was reverse transcribed. TCRdb keeps only in-frame clones here, not all; method: immunoSEQ multiplex PCR. Seen here are about 900,000 clones, 15% to 20% observed once, and the top ten hold 0.02% to 0.03%. The data derive from a study of beta chain features in type 1 diabetes. The germline gives CDR1 KGHSH, CDR2 LQKENI. CDR3 length: 14 amino acids. Trimming stripped 0 bases from V and 10 bases from J, with 12 bases between. Study-wide results and caveats: TCRB CDR3s were moderately but significantly shorter in Type 1 diabetes patients in all four CD4+ subsets.

The sample was naive CD4+ T cells from blood. This chain connects TRBV18 to TRBJ1-4; D is unclear. This sequence was found in a woman aged 18-30 years in good health. The CDR3 sequence is CASSPPFGEGKLFF. CDR3 in DNA: TGTGCCAGCTCACCACCATTCGGGGAGGGAAAACTGTTTTTT.